Shown below are 4 T cell receptor beta chains from a single sample sequenced in a study of CD8+ T cells in alopecia areata. cDNA serving as the sequencing template came from extracted, reverse transcribed RNA. Profiled with immunoSEQ multiplex PCR; TCRdb holds only in-frame clones, not every one. The sample lists some 130,000 clones, around 56% seen once, with 0.46% in the top ten. Treatment given: oral pan-JAK inhibitor, 5-10 mg twice daily. The starting material was CD4+ T cells sorted from blood, obtained at week 4, from a patient treated with tofacitinib. These receptors all come from a human donor with alopecia areata.

This chain connects TRBV15 to TRBJ1-5; 7 bases align to TRBD1. Germline V lookup: CDR1 LNHNV, CDR2 YYDKDF (reference sequence). V was pared by 4 bases and J by 0 bases, with 6 bases of the junction left unmatched. The CDR3 is 16 residues long. The DNA of the CDR3 is TGTGCCACCAGCAAACAGCGACAGGGTAGCAATCAGCCCCAGCATTTT. Its protein is CATSKQRQGSNQPQHF. Combining the CDR3 with reference TRBV15 and TRBJ1-5 gives the whole variable domain DAMVIQNPRYQVTQFGKPVTLSCSQTLNHNVMYWYQQKSSQAPKLLFHYYDKDFNNEADTPDNFQSRRPNTSFCFLDIRSPGLGDTAMYLCATSKQRQGSNQPQHFGDGTRLSIL.

This clone was detected only a few times. The chain uses TRBV30 and TRBJ1-1; the D gene is possibly TRBD1 (5 bases). The CDR3 extends over 16 amino acids. Germline CDR1 and CDR2: GTSNPN and SVGIG (reference sequence). V shed 2 bases and J shed 10 bases, with 26 bases lying between them. As DNA, the CDR3 is TGTGCCTGGAGTCGAGGCACCGGGACCTTGACGGGAGGAGCTTTCTTT. Translating gives CAWSRGTGTLTGGAFF.

This clone was counted a few times. The chain links TRBV29-1 to TRBJ2-3; TRBD1 matches 7 bases. CDR1 and CDR2 from the germline V gene are SQVTM and ANQGSEA. V trimming: 1 base; J trimming: 1 base; junction bases outside the gene matches: 2. This CDR3 contains 14 residues. The CDR3 DNA sequence: TGCAGCGTTGAAGCTGGACAGGGCACAGATACGCAGTATTTT. It codes for CSVEAGQGTDTQYF.

The chain recombines TRBV5-1 with TRBJ2-5; D possibly matches TRBD1 or TRBD2 (5 bases each). The CDR3 has 14 amino acids. V shed 3 bases and J shed 0 bases, with 9 bases lying between them. Germline loops: CDR1 SGHRS, CDR2 YFSETQ. CDR3 amino acids: CASSWGRDQETQYF. The CDR3 DNA is TGCGCCAGCAGCTGGGGACGGGACCAAGAGACCCAGTACTTC.